Listed here is a single T cell receptor beta chain. Antigen specificity is unknown. The protocol was immunoSEQ multiplex PCR, while the TCRdb copy is restricted to in-frame clones and leaves out a portion. The data hold more than 5,500 clones, with 81% observed a single time. Germline CDR1 is MNHEY and CDR2 is SMNVEV (reference sequence). V was cut by 5 bases and J by 6 bases, with 14 bases left in between. This CDR3 contains 14 residues. This record belongs to a study of T cells after posttransplantation cyclophosphamide. Busulfan-fludarabine conditioning, marrow transplant, and cyclophosphamide on days +3 and +4 were administered. Overall study results and limits: Recipient CMV seropositivity and CMV reactivation strongly tracked TRB clonality. Skin or GI-infiltrating T cells shared few TRB sequences with blood. Donor CD8+ memory clones often dominated recipient blood repertoires at later times.

The sequences come from PBMCs, collected after allogeneic stem cell transplant with posttransplant cyclophosphamide. The V and J genes are TRBV27 and TRBJ2-1, with D uncertain. The TCR was taken from a female patient aged 50-59 years who received an allogeneic stem cell transplant from a related donor, was CMV-positive, and had no GVHD. Among the T cells, some may be from the graft donor. Here the CDR3 DNA reads TGTGCCAGCAGTCTTACTCCACGATTCAATGAGCAGTTCTTC. Protein sequence: CASSLTPRFNEQFF.